One sample yielded the 26 T cell receptor beta chains listed below, sequenced in a study of blood T cell repertoires in COVID-19. Profiling relied on immunoSEQ multiplex PCR, and the TCRdb table lists in-frame clones only, not all of them. Of 270,000 or so clones listed, around nine tenths are singletons. The sequenced material came from PBMCs or T cells enriched from blood (not recorded which). The receptors here all came from a young woman who had recovered from COVID-19.

This clone has a handful of counts. The chain couples TRBV7-9 to TRBJ1-1; D is unclear. From germline, CDR1 is SEHNR and CDR2 FQNEAQ (reference sequence). Trimming shortened V by 4 bases and J by 3 bases, and 15 bases separated the two germline ends. The CDR3 consists of 15 residues. The CDR3 is CASSSQRGEYTEAFF. DNA of the CDR3: TGTGCCAGCAGCTCCCAACGGGGAGAGTACACTGAAGCTTTCTTT.

The rearrangement uses TRBV7-2 and TRBJ1-1; D may be TRBD1 (5 bases). Per germline, CDR1 SGHTA and CDR2 FQGNSA. V lost 5 bases to trimming and J lost 5 bases, with 15 bases between them. The CDR3 consists of 14 residues. CDR3 bases: TGTGCCAGCAGCGCCGCCTGGAAGGGGACTGAAGCTTTCTTT. Its translation is CASSAAWKGTEAFF. Full variable domain (missing parts from reference TRBV7-2 and TRBJ1-1): GAGVSQSPSNKVTEKGKDVELRCDPISGHTALYWYRQSLGQGLEFLIYFQGNSAPDKSGLPSDRFSAERTGGSVSTLTIQRTQQEDSAVYLCASSAAWKGTEAFFGQGTRLTVV.

Here the CDR3 DNA reads TGTGCCAGCAGGGCAGGGGGCAGCACCTACAATGAGCAGTTCTTC. It yields the protein CASRAGGSTYNEQFF. This chain uses TRBV7-2 with TRBJ2-1, with 8 positions matching TRBD1. Germline assignment: CDR1 SGHTA and CDR2 FQGNSA. V lost 6 bases to trimming and J lost 2 bases; unmatched junction nucleotides: 6. The CDR3 runs to 15 residues.

This chain connects TRBV25-1 to TRBJ1-3; TRBD1 might be the D (6 bases). The CDR3 spans 15 residues. Trimming removed 3 bases at V and 2 bases at J, with 11 bases between. The germline V gene encodes CDR1 MGHDK and CDR2 SYGVNS. The CDR3 reads CASSDSRGTGNTIYF. The CDR3 coding sequence is TGTGCCAGCAGTGATTCTAGGGGGACTGGAAACACCATATATTTT.

This clone was detected a few times. The V call is TRBV19, the J call TRBJ1-6; tentative D call: TRBD1 (6 bases). This CDR3 is 15 amino acids long. V was clipped by 4 bases and J by 7 bases, with 14 bases between them. Looked up from germline, CDR1 is LNHDA and CDR2 is SQIVND (reference sequence). The DNA of the CDR3 is TGTGCCAGTAGTAGGGGGCCTTGGACCAATTCACCCCTCCACTTT. It codes for CASSRGPWTNSPLHF.

The rearrangement links TRBV24-1 to TRBJ2-7; the D gene is possibly TRBD2 (6 bases). Per the germline V gene, CDR1 is KGHDR and CDR2 is SFDVKD. The length of the CDR3 is 13 residues. Trimming pared 2 bases from V and 7 bases from J, leaving 11 bases between. CDR3 region: CATSDSHAGEQYF. The CDR3 coding sequence is TGTGCCACCAGTGATTCACACGCGGGGGAGCAGTACTTC.

The chain has TRBV9 and TRBJ2-1; 7 nucleotides align to TRBD2. The CDR3 has 16 amino acids. Per germline, CDR1 SGDLS and CDR2 YYNGEE. The junction had 7 bases not matched to a gene; V was cut back by 4 bases and J by 0 bases. The CDR3 region is CASSPRAGSSYNEQFF. CDR3 DNA: TGTGCCAGCAGCCCCAGAGCGGGGAGCTCCTACAATGAGCAGTTCTTC. Complete variable domain (other parts from reference TRBV9 and TRBJ2-1): DSGVTQTPKHLITATGQRVTLRCSPRSGDLSVYWYQQSLDQGLQFLIQYYNGEERAKGNILERFSAQQFPDLHSELNLSSLELGDSALYFCASSPRAGSSYNEQFFGPGTRLTVL.

V usage is TRBV28 and J usage is TRBJ1-3, with a possible D match to TRBD1 (6 bases). V was shortened by 7 bases and J by 0 bases, with 10 bases between the two germline ends. CDR1 is MDHEN, CDR2 SYDVKM, per germline. CDR3 length: 14 amino acids. The CDR3 DNA follows: TGTGCCAGCAAGAGAGGGGGCTCTGGAAACACCATATATTTT. Translated: CASKRGGSGNTIYF.

Concerning this clone: Other DNA sequences from this sample encode an identical CDR3 as well. V and J are TRBV12-3 or TRBV12-4 and TRBJ1-2; 7 bases match TRBD1. The trim removed 4 bases at V and 5 bases at J, leaving 4 bases unmatched. The CDR3 contains 13 residues. CDR3 amino acids: CASSYGQAYGYTF. CDR3 nucleotides: TGTGCCAGCAGTTACGGACAGGCTTATGGCTACACCTTC.

The V call is TRBV4-1, the J call TRBJ2-7; TRBD2 matches 11 bases. V lost 3 bases and J lost 5; bases outside the gene matches: 9. The germline gives CDR1 MGHRA, CDR2 YSYEKL. This CDR3 spans 16 amino acids. The CDR3 loop is CASSQRQLAGVDEQYF. The CDR3 nucleotides are TGCGCCAGCAGCCAGAGACAACTAGCGGGAGTCGACGAGCAGTACTTC.

This chain connects TRBV2 to TRBJ1-3, with D tentatively TRBD1 (6 bases). CDR3 size: 14 residues. Trimming removed 3 bases from V and 3 bases from J, with 9 bases in between. Germline values: CDR1 SNHLY, CDR2 FYNNEI. The CDR3 DNA reads TGTGCCAGCAGTGAGGGCAGGGGTGGAAACACCATATATTTT. Amino acid sequence: CASSEGRGGNTIYF.

V gene TRBV5-1 combines with J gene TRBJ2-7, with TRBD1 matching 9 bases. Germline V gene lookup returns CDR1 SGHRS and CDR2 YFSETQ. The CDR3 has 16 residues. The junction had 8 bases not matched to a gene; V was cut back by 4 bases and J by 0 bases. CDR3 in amino acids: CASSRGTGLSSYEQYF. The CDR3 nucleotides read TGCGCCAGCAGCCGGGGGACAGGGCTAAGCTCCTACGAGCAGTACTTC.

J is TRBJ1-3 and V is TRBV7-2, with D perhaps matching TRBD1 (6 bases). V lost 5 bases and J lost 0, with 17 bases in between. Germline lookup yields CDR1 SGHTA and CDR2 FQGNSA. This CDR3 comprises 17 residues. CDR3 residues: CASSPNPGTLSGNTIYF. The DNA of the CDR3 is TGTGCCAGCAGCCCCAACCCTGGGACACTCTCTGGAAACACCATATATTTT. Combining the CDR3 with reference TRBV7-2 and TRBJ1-3 gives the whole variable domain GAGVSQSPSNKVTEKGKDVELRCDPISGHTALYWYRQSLGQGLEFLIYFQGNSAPDKSGLPSDRFSAERTGGSVSTLTIQRTQQEDSAVYLCASSPNPGTLSGNTIYFGEGSWLTVV.

The CDR3 DNA follows: TGCGCCAGCAGCTTAGGACGGGGTAGCGATGGCTACACCTTC. Its protein is CASSLGRGSDGYTF. V and J are TRBV5-1 and TRBJ1-2; the D is unclear. The CDR3 consists of 14 residues. The V end was cut by 2 bases, the J end by 6 bases, with 14 bases between. CDR1 SGHRS and CDR2 YFSETQ come from the germline V gene.

J is TRBJ1-1 and V is TRBV18; D is unresolved. The germline V and J ends were trimmed by 6 bases and 0 bases, with 17 bases remaining between them. Germline V lookup: CDR1 KGHSH, CDR2 LQKENI. This CDR3 comprises 16 residues. Written as DNA, the CDR3 is TGTGCCAGCTCCTCACGGGTGGAAAACTTGAACACTGAAGCTTTCTTT. It yields the protein CASSSRVENLNTEAFF.

V and J are TRBV6-5 and TRBJ2-1; a possible D gene is TRBD2 (6 bases). Trimming shortened V by 6 bases and J by 5 bases, and 17 bases separated the two germline ends. The CDR3 runs 15 residues. The germline V gene encodes CDR1 MNHEY and CDR2 SVGAGI. The CDR3 coding sequence is TGTGCCAGCAGCTCTACGGGGGTCGGGGACAATGAGCAGTTCTTC. Its protein product is CASSSTGVGDNEQFF.

V usage is TRBV30 and J usage is TRBJ1-2; D remains ambiguous. Trimming took 4 bases from V and 4 from J, leaving 13 bases between them. The CDR3 sequence is 13 residues long. CDR1 is GTSNPN and CDR2 is SVGIG in the germline V gene (reference sequence). In DNA form, the CDR3 reads TGTGCCTGGAATCTCGGAGGGAGCTATGGCTACACCTTC. Its translation: CAWNLGGSYGYTF.

The chain carries TRBV30 and TRBJ2-7; the D gene is possibly TRBD1 (6 bases). The V end lost 4 bases, the J end lost 7 bases, and 17 bases lay between the germline ends. CDR3 length equals 13 residues. Germline CDR1 reads GTSNPN; CDR2 reads SVGIG (reference sequence). The CDR3 reads CAWTTGIGLEQYF. The CDR3 nucleotides read TGTGCCTGGACGACAGGTATTGGGTTAGAGCAGTACTTC.

This sequence joins TRBV2 and TRBJ1-2; 9 nucleotides line up with TRBD1. This CDR3 spans 15 amino acids. Germline lookup yields CDR1 SNHLY and CDR2 FYNNEI. V gave up 7 bases and J gave up 1 base; unmatched junction bases: 7. The DNA for the CDR3 is TGTGCCAGCAACCTTCTGGGACAGGGTAACTATGGCTACACCTTC. Protein sequence: CASNLLGQGNYGYTF.

The chain uses TRBV4-3 and TRBJ1-1; the D is unclear. The CDR3 sequence is 14 residues long. The V end was cut by 3 bases, the J end by 1 base, with 9 bases between. Looked up from germline, CDR1 is LGHNA and CDR2 is YSLEER. The CDR3 protein is CASSHGPGNTEAFF. In DNA form, the CDR3 reads TGCGCCAGCAGCCATGGCCCGGGGAACACTGAAGCTTTCTTT.

J is TRBJ2-7 and V is TRBV15, with 7 nucleotides matching TRBD1. The CDR3 is made up of 16 amino acids. J gave up 1 base and V 2 bases, and 8 bases lay outside the gene matches. Germline V CDR1 and CDR2: LNHNV, YYDKDF (reference sequence). CDR3 nucleotide sequence: TGTGCCACCAGCAGATCCCGACAGGGAAAATCCTACGAGCAGTACTTC. Residues: CATSRSRQGKSYEQYF. Variable domain in full (rest from reference TRBV15 and TRBJ2-7): DAMVIQNPRYQVTQFGKPVTLSCSQTLNHNVMYWYQQKSSQAPKLLFHYYDKDFNNEADTPDNFQSRRPNTSFCFLDIRSPGLGDTAMYLCATSRSRQGKSYEQYFGPGTRLTVT.

This clone was picked up a small number of times. The chain combines TRBV2 with TRBJ1-3; D might be TRBD1 (6 bases). Germline CDR1 reads SNHLY; CDR2 reads FYNNEI. Trimming shortened V by 6 bases and J by 0 bases, and 12 bases separated the two germline ends. The CDR3 sequence is 15 residues long. CDR3 sequence: CASRGQLTSGNTIYF. Written as DNA, the CDR3 is TGTGCCAGCAGAGGACAGCTCACCTCTGGAAACACCATATATTTT. Based on the CDR3 plus reference TRBV2 and TRBJ1-3, the full variable domain is EPEVTQTPSHQVTQMGQEVILRCVPISNHLYFYWYRQILGQKVEFLVSFYNNEISEKSEIFDDQFSVERPDGSNFTLKIRSTKLEDSAMYFCASRGQLTSGNTIYFGEGSWLTVV.

This clone was found once. This chain uses TRBV7-6 with TRBJ1-5, with a weak D call TRBD1 (6 bases). V lost 1 base, J lost 9 bases, and 19 bases lay in between. The CDR3 spans 16 residues. Germline CDR1 SGHVS, CDR2 FNYEAQ. CDR3 sequence reads: CASSLGYSGEGGPQHF. The CDR3, as DNA: TGTGCCAGCAGCTTAGGATATTCAGGGGAGGGGGGGCCCCAGCATTTT.

The rearrangement joins TRBV2 to TRBJ1-5, with unresolved D. The CDR3 runs 12 residues. Trimming cost V 6 bases and J 6 bases, with 9 bases left between them. The germline gives CDR1 SNHLY, CDR2 FYNNEI. The CDR3 DNA reads as TGTGCCAGCAGAGAGGCCGGTCAGCCCCAGCATTTT. Translated, it gives CASREAGQPQHF.

The sample holds many counts of this clone. This chain connects TRBV7-9 to TRBJ2-7; TRBD1 might be the D (6 bases). V shed 5 bases and J shed 3 bases, with 20 bases lying between them. Germline CDR1 is SEHNR and CDR2 is FQNEAQ (reference sequence). This CDR3 is built from 16 residues. The CDR3 coding sequence is TGTGCCAGCAGCCCCCCACCCGACAGGTCCGACTACGAGCAGTACTTC. Its protein is CASSPPPDRSDYEQYF.

The V and J genes are TRBV9 and TRBJ2-5; a possible D gene is TRBD2 (5 bases). The germline gives CDR1 SGDLS, CDR2 YYNGEE. The CDR3 has 14 amino acids. Trimming removed 0 bases at V and 7 bases at J, with 13 bases between. This CDR3 is CASSVDSYRGTQYF. CDR3 bases: TGTGCCAGCAGCGTAGATTCCTATCGGGGGACCCAGTACTTC.